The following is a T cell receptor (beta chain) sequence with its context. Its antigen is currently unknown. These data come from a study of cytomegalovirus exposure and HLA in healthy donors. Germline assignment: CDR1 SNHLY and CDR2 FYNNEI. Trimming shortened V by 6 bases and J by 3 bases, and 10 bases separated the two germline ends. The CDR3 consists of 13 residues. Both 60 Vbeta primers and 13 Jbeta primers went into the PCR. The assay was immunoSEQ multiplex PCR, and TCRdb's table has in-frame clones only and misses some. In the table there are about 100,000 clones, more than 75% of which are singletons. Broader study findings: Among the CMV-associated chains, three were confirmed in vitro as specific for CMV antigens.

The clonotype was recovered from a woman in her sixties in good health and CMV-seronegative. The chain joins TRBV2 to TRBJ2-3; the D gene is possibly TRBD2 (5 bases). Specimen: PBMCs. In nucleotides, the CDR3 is TGTGCCAGCAGAGGACTGAGAACAGATACGCAGTATTTT. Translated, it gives CASRGLRTDTQYF.